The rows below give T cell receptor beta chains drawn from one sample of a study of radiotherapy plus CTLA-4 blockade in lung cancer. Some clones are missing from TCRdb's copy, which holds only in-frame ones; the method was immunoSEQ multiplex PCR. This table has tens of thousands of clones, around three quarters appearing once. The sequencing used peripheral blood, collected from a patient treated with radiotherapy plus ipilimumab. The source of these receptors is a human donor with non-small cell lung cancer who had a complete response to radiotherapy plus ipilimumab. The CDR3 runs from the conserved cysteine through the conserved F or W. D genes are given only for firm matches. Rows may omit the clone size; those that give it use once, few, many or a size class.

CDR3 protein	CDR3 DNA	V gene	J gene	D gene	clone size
CASSSGDNYGYTF	TGTGCCAGCAGCTCAGGGGATAACTATGGCTACACCTTC	TRBV28	TRBJ1-2	NA	NA
CASSSKADTQYF	TGCGCCAGCAGCTCGAAAGCAGATACGCAGTATTTT	TRBV5-1	TRBJ2-3	NA	NA
CASSLQSDTQYF	TGTGCCAGCAGCCTACAGTCCGATACGCAGTATTTT	TRBV11-2	TRBJ2-3	NA	NA
CASRGPEGTQYF	TGCGCCAGCAGAGGCCCGGAGGGGACCCAGTACTTC	TRBV10-1	TRBJ2-5	NA	NA
CASSTTSGVETQYF	TGTGCCAGCAGCACGACTAGCGGGGTAGAGACCCAGTACTTC	TRBV11-2	TRBJ2-5	TRBD2	once
CASSPPTSWGDTEAFF	TGTGCCAGCAGCCCACCGACATCGTGGGGGGACACTGAAGCTTTCTTT	TRBV13	TRBJ1-1	NA	few
CASTDWGDNQPQHF	TGTGCCAGTACCGATTGGGGGGACAATCAGCCCCAGCATTTT	TRBV19	TRBJ1-5	NA	few
CASSPPRSAGGLGNTEAFF	TGTGCCAGCTCACCACCAAGGTCGGCAGGGGGATTAGGGAACACTGAAGCTTTCTTT	TRBV18	TRBJ1-1	TRBD1	NA
CASSLVAWGTDTQYF	TGTGCCAGCAGCTTAGTCGCCTGGGGCACAGATACGCAGTATTTT	TRBV7-2	TRBJ2-3	NA	NA
CASSPTGGADTQYF	TGTGCCAGCAGCCCTACTGGGGGGGCAGATACGCAGTATTTT	TRBV7-9	TRBJ2-3	TRBD2	NA
CAWSPIAGVYNEQFF	TGTGCCTGGAGTCCTATAGCGGGAGTCTACAATGAGCAGTTCTTC	TRBV30	TRBJ2-1	TRBD2	NA
CASRPGTSGRNEQFF	TGTGCCAGCAGACCCGGGACTAGCGGACGTAATGAGCAGTTCTTC	TRBV28	TRBJ2-1	TRBD2	few
CAWRIGTASGNTIYF	TGTGCCTGGAGAATCGGGACAGCCTCTGGAAACACCATATATTTT	TRBV30	TRBJ1-3	TRBD1	NA
CAISESTVTGANVLTF	TGTGCCATCAGTGAGTCGACAGTTACTGGGGCCAACGTCCTGACTTTC	TRBV10-3	TRBJ2-6	NA	once
CASSQAISGGTRGEQYF	TGTGCCAGCAGCCAAGCAATTAGCGGGGGTACGCGCGGCGAGCAGTACTTC	TRBV7-2	TRBJ2-7	TRBD2	once
CASSLASGGPGEQYF	TGCGCCAGCAGCTTGGCCTCAGGGGGCCCAGGCGAGCAGTACTTC	TRBV5-1	TRBJ2-7	TRBD1	NA
CAWSGFRGAFQGNTIYF	TGTGCCTGGAGTGGTTTCAGGGGAGCTTTTCAAGGAAACACCATATATTTT	TRBV30	TRBJ1-3	NA	NA
CAWALGQDEQFF	TGTGCCTGGGCACTGGGACAGGATGAGCAGTTCTTC	TRBV30	TRBJ2-1	TRBD1	NA
CAISDLSEQYF	TGTGCCATCAGTGATCTCTCCGAGCAGTACTTC	TRBV10-3	TRBJ2-7	NA	NA
CASSLEGRGGEETQYF	TGCGCCAGCAGCTTGGAAGGACGGGGGGGAGAAGAGACCCAGTACTTC	TRBV5-1	TRBJ2-5	TRBD2	NA
CASSGVGNNEQFF	TGTGCCAGCAGTGGGGTCGGGAACAATGAGCAGTTCTTC	TRBV6-1	TRBJ2-1	NA	NA
CASSQIVTGTKLFF	TGCGCCAGCAGTCAAATAGTGACGGGGACGAAACTGTTTTTT	TRBV4-3	TRBJ1-4	NA	NA
CASRERGAGSSYNEQFF	TGCGCCAGCAGGGAGCGGGGGGCCGGGAGCTCCTACAATGAGCAGTTCTTC	TRBV5-1	TRBJ2-1	TRBD2	NA
CASPSVRENQETQYF	TGTGCCTCCCCGTCTGTCAGGGAGAACCAAGAGACCCAGTACTTC	TRBV30	TRBJ2-5	NA	NA
CASSLAPAMNTEAFF	TGTGCCAGCAGCTTAGCCCCGGCGATGAACACTGAAGCTTTCTTT	TRBV7-2	TRBJ1-1	NA	once
CASSLLGSSLSGNEQFF	TGTGCCAGCAGCTTGTTAGGATCCTCACTAAGCGGGAATGAGCAGTTCTTC	TRBV5-6	TRBJ2-1	NA	NA
CASKTSGEATGELFF	TGTGCCAGCAAAACCTCAGGGGAAGCGACCGGGGAGCTGTTTTTT	TRBV6-6	TRBJ2-2	NA	NA
CASSVGGRGNQPQHF	TGTGCCAGCAGCGTAGGGGGACGGGGCAATCAGCCCCAGCATTTT	TRBV9	TRBJ1-5	NA	NA
CASSLSRGSPHEQFF	TGTGCCAGCAGTTTATCCAGAGGGAGCCCCCATGAGCAGTTCTTC	TRBV27	TRBJ2-1	NA	NA
CASSEDSAANQPQHF	TGTGCCAGCAGTGAAGATTCGGCAGCCAATCAGCCCCAGCATTTT	TRBV2	TRBJ1-5	NA	once